Below, 24 T cell receptor beta chains from the same sample are listed, as sequenced in a study of T cells after yellow fever vaccination. TCRdb re-called the 5' RACE reads with MiXCR, one entry per CDR3 protein. The top ten hold around 3.5% of the sample, which has just over 250,000 distinct CDR3 sequences, around 5.3% seen once. The input for sequencing was CD4+ T cells sorted from PBMCs, taken on the day of the yellow fever booster vaccination. The receptors were sampled from a man aged 18-30 years who received the YFV17D yellow fever vaccine.

This clonotype has a handful of counts. The chain employs TRBV29-1 and TRBJ2-2, with D possibly TRBD2 on 6 matching bases. Germline assignment: CDR1 SQVTM and CDR2 ANQGSEA. V was clipped by 4 bases and J by 3 bases, with 15 bases between them. The CDR3 covers 15 residues. CDR3 in DNA: TGCAGCGTTGGGCCCCCTAGCGCTGACACCGGGGAGCTGTTTTTT. Its translation is CSVGPPSADTGELFF.

The CDR3 nucleotides are TGCAGTGCTGCCATCGGGGCCCCCGAGACCCAGTACTTC. This gives the protein CSAAIGAPETQYF. The gene calls are TRBV20-1 and TRBJ2-5, with D tentatively TRBD1 or TRBD2 (5 bases each). V lost 5 bases and J lost 5, with 15 bases in between. The germline gives CDR1 DFQATT, CDR2 SNEGSKA (reference sequence). The CDR3 loop spans 13 amino acids.

In this sample, this clonotype turned up many times. This chain links TRBV4-1 with TRBJ2-5, with 8 bases that match TRBD2. Germline CDR1 MGHRA, CDR2 YSYEKL. This CDR3 contains 15 residues. V lost 1 base, J lost 4 bases, and 5 bases stayed unmatched. In DNA, the CDR3 is TGCGCCAGCAGCCAAGGCCGGGGGGGGCGAGAGACCCAGTACTTC. Protein sequence: CASSQGRGGRETQYF.

This clonotype was seen more than once but under ten times. This chain links TRBV9 with TRBJ1-5; tentative D call: TRBD1 (6 bases). This CDR3 comprises 15 residues. The germline V and J ends were trimmed by 3 bases and 3 bases, with 13 bases remaining between them. Germline lookup yields CDR1 SGDLS and CDR2 YYNGEE. This chain's CDR3 is CASSDRGGTNQPQHF. The CDR3 DNA reads TGTGCCAGCAGCGATAGAGGGGGGACCAATCAGCCCCAGCATTTT.

The chain joins TRBV7-2 to TRBJ2-3; 9 nucleotides agree with TRBD2. Germline CDR1 reads SGHTA; CDR2 reads FQGNSA. The CDR3 spans 15 residues. J gave up 5 bases and V 6 bases, and 9 bases lay outside the gene matches. DNA for the CDR3: TGTGCCAGCAGTTCCCTAGCGGGGTGGGAAGATACGCAGTATTTT. It yields the protein CASSSLAGWEDTQYF.

This clonotype came up a few times. V usage is TRBV5-1 and J usage is TRBJ1-4; 7 bases are shared with TRBD1. Germline CDR1 and CDR2: SGHRS and YFSETQ. This CDR3 is built from 14 residues. Trimming took 4 bases from V and 4 from J; bases not matched to a gene: 4. CDR3 in amino acids: CASSRDRDNEKLFF. CDR3 nucleotides: TGCGCCAGCAGCAGGGACAGAGATAATGAAAAACTGTTTTTT.

This clonotype was seen only a few times. V and J are TRBV6-6 and TRBJ1-2; possibly TRBD1 for D (6 bases). V gave up 6 bases and J gave up 4 bases, with 12 bases separating them. In germline, CDR1 is MNHNY, CDR2 SVGAGI (reference sequence). This CDR3 comprises 13 residues. The CDR3 sequence: CASRLDSGYGYTF. DNA of the CDR3: TGTGCCAGCAGGTTGGACAGCGGCTATGGCTACACCTTC.

There are a few counts of this clonotype. The chain employs TRBV7-9 and TRBJ2-6; 7 nucleotides match TRBD1. J gave up 4 bases and V 5 bases, and 11 bases lay outside the gene matches. Per the germline V gene, CDR1 is SEHNR and CDR2 is FQNEAQ (reference sequence). The CDR3 is made up of 17 amino acids. CDR3 amino acids: CASSDHSTGVGANVLTF. The CDR3 bases are TGTGCCAGCAGCGACCACTCCACAGGGGTAGGGGCCAACGTCCTGACTTTC.

This clonotype has ten or more counts. The rearrangement links TRBV29-1 to TRBJ2-3; the D is unclear. This CDR3 has 12 amino acids. V lost 4 bases and J lost 3, with 8 bases in between. Germline V gene sequence: CDR1 SQVTM, CDR2 ANQGSEA. The CDR3 nucleotides read TGCAGCGTTGGCTACACAACAGATACGCAGTATTTT. Protein: CSVGYTTDTQYF.

This clonotype has a handful of counts. The V and J genes are TRBV20-1 and TRBJ2-1; 7 bases map to TRBD2. Trimming at V came to 5 bases and at J to 5 bases, leaving 3 bases not matched to a gene. The CDR3 extends over 12 amino acids. Germline V gene data show CDR1 as DFQATT and CDR2 as SNEGSKA (reference sequence). This CDR3 is CSAWDYHNEQFF. In DNA, the CDR3 is TGCAGTGCTTGGGACTACCACAATGAGCAGTTCTTC.

This clonotype was picked up a small number of times. The genes are TRBV5-1 and TRBJ2-6; D remains ambiguous. The CDR3 has 19 residues. CDR1 is SGHRS and CDR2 is YFSETQ in the germline V gene. With 2 bases removed from V and 0 bases from J, the gap between germline ends came to 18 bases. CDR3 bases: TGCGCCAGCAGCTTCCCCCCCGTGACACCCTACTCTGGGGCCAACGTCCTGACTTTC. This sequence encodes CASSFPPVTPYSGANVLTF.

At least ten counts were recorded for this clonotype. The V call is TRBV29-1, the J call TRBJ1-1; D is possibly TRBD1 (6 bases). The germline CDR1 and CDR2 sequences are SQVTM and ANQGSEA. CDR3 length: 14 residues. V lost 7 bases, J lost 0 bases, and 15 bases lay in between. In nucleotides, the CDR3 is TGCAGCGCAACTCGGACAGCTATGAACACTGAAGCTTTCTTT. This translates into CSATRTAMNTEAFF.

This clonotype was detected a few times. The chain couples TRBV20-1 to TRBJ1-2; no definite D call. V gave up 5 bases and J gave up 4 bases, with 20 bases separating them. Per germline, CDR1 DFQATT and CDR2 SNEGSKA (reference sequence). There are 15 residues in the CDR3. Here the CDR3 DNA reads TGCAGTGCTCTCGAGGGAGAACGGAACTTCTATGGCTACACCTTC. Protein sequence: CSALEGERNFYGYTF.

This clonotype has a handful of counts. The J gene is TRBJ2-7, the V gene TRBV5-1; D is unresolved. Germline V gene data show CDR1 as SGHRS and CDR2 as YFSETQ. The CDR3 runs to 11 residues. V shed 10 bases and J shed 9 bases, with 17 bases lying between them. The CDR3 spells CAPTKVTVQYV. In nucleotides, the CDR3 is TGCGCCCCTACGAAAGTTACAGTGCAGTACGTC.

This chain links TRBV15 with TRBJ1-6; unclear D gene. This CDR3 is built from 15 residues. V lost 0 bases to trimming and J lost 10 bases, with 13 bases between them. CDR1 LNHNV and CDR2 YYDKDF come from the germline V gene (reference sequence). CDR3 nucleotides: TGTGCCACCAGCAGAGAGCCTGGCGGTAACTCACCCCTCCACTTT. This encodes CATSREPGGNSPLHF.

This clonotype was counted a few times. The rearrangement links TRBV6-5 to TRBJ2-7, with TRBD1 matching 7 bases. The CDR3 totals 13 residues. Germline assignment: CDR1 MNHEY and CDR2 SVGAGI. J lost 3 bases, V lost 5 bases, and 4 bases had no gene match. The CDR3 region is CASSNRDSYEQYF. In DNA, the CDR3 is TGTGCCAGCAGTAACCGGGACAGCTACGAGCAGTACTTC.

This clonotype was recorded at least ten times. The chain recombines TRBV12-3 or TRBV12-4 with TRBJ1-5, with D perhaps matching TRBD1 (5 bases). CDR3 length: 14 amino acids. V gave up 3 bases and J gave up 4 bases, with 10 bases separating them. In nucleotides, the CDR3 is TGTGCCAGCAGTTTCCAGGGTACTAATCAGCCCCAGCATTTT. It is translated as CASSFQGTNQPQHF.

This clonotype turned up a few times. The V gene is TRBV20-1, the J gene TRBJ2-1; D may be TRBD2 (7 bases). V was shortened by 3 bases and J by 0 bases, with 15 bases between the two germline ends. The CDR3 contains 16 residues. Germline-derived CDR1 and CDR2 are DFQATT and SNEGSKA (reference sequence). In nucleotides, the CDR3 is TGCAGTGCTAGTCGTGGGGGGGCATCCTCCTACAATGAGCAGTTCTTC. As protein: CSASRGGASSYNEQFF.

This clonotype was counted at least ten times. The rearrangement links TRBV12-3 or TRBV12-4 to TRBJ1-1; no definite D call. This CDR3 region has 12 residues. The ends were cut back, 3 bases at V and 5 bases at J, with 7 bases in the middle. CDR3 loop: CASSFVGTEAFF. Written as DNA, the CDR3 is TGTGCCAGCAGTTTTGTCGGGACTGAAGCTTTCTTT.

As concerns this clonotype: It may be a read error: a sequence one base away is much more abundant. The chain employs TRBV18 and TRBJ1-5; 11 bases align to TRBD1. CDR3 size: 15 residues. Germline CDR1 KGHSH, CDR2 LQKENI. CDR3 coding DNA: TGTGCCAGCTCAGGGACAGGGGGAGGCAATCAGACCCAGCATTTT. It yields the protein CASSGTGGGNQTQHF.

The chain uses TRBV9 and TRBJ2-1, with 7 positions matching TRBD2. Trimming took 0 bases from V and 4 from J; bases not matched to a gene: 4. The germline gives CDR1 SGDLS, CDR2 YYNGEE. This CDR3 region has 15 residues. CDR3 sequence reads: CASSVGAGEYNEQFF. Written as DNA, the CDR3 is TGTGCCAGCAGCGTAGGGGCGGGGGAGTACAATGAGCAGTTCTTC.

The chain links TRBV12-3 or TRBV12-4 to TRBJ2-3; D is perhaps TRBD2 (5 bases). There are 15 residues in the CDR3. The germline V and J ends were trimmed by 6 bases and 2 bases, with 15 bases remaining between them. The CDR3 bases are TGTGCCAGCAGCCCCGGACTCGTATTCACAGATACGCAGTATTTT. It specifies CASSPGLVFTDTQYF.

The chain carries TRBV18 and TRBJ2-7; 11 bases align to TRBD1. The ends lost 6 bases at V and 5 bases at J; junction bases unmatched: 12. The CDR3 length is 16 residues. Germline V gives CDR1 KGHSH, CDR2 LQKENI. The DNA for the CDR3 is TGTGCCAGCTCTCGGGGTAGGACAGGGGGCCGGGACGAGCAGTACTTC. It specifies CASSRGRTGGRDEQYF.

This clonotype occurred many times. This chain joins TRBV4-1 and TRBJ1-4; TRBD1 aligns across 11 bases. The CDR3 has 16 amino acids. The germline gives CDR1 MGHRA, CDR2 YSYEKL. The V segment lost 0 bases and the J segment 8 bases; nucleotides outside the gene matches: 5. CDR3 bases: TGCGCCAGCAGCCAAGATCTGGGGACAGGGGGAGAAAAACTGTTTTTT. Translation gives CASSQDLGTGGEKLFF.